The clone carrying this T cell receptor (beta chain) was picked up a small number of times. The antigen is undetermined. Sampled while nominally healthy, donors likely had unrecorded immune exposures. This entry belongs to a study of cytomegalovirus exposure and HLA in healthy donors. Findings of the study overall: Later findings reportedly placed an Asian-associated ancestry cluster below the approximately 630-donor mean for N-insertions.

Trimming removed 1 base from V and 0 bases from J, with 9 bases in between. The CDR3 loop spans 15 amino acids. Germline V gene data show CDR1 as KGHSH and CDR2 as LQKENI. Use of 60 Vbeta and 13 Jbeta primers characterized the PCR. The authors' processing: A follow-up analysis tallied 73 million or so unique TCR beta chains, roughly 10 million shared. Profiled with immunoSEQ multiplex PCR; TCRdb holds only in-frame clones, not every one. V and J calls and clone size are as listed in that table; D and trimming were resolved from the DNA. Of 160,000 or so clones in the sample, under 85% were seen once. Sequenced input: PBMCs. V gene TRBV18 combines with J gene TRBJ1-2; D not certain. The sequence came from a man in his fifties in good health and CMV-seropositive. CDR3 protein: CASSPLPLANYGYTF. The CDR3 nucleotides read TGTGCCAGCTCACCACTCCCCTTAGCTAACTATGGCTACACCTTC.